This entry lists 23 T cell receptor beta chains sequenced from one sample in a study of neurological immune-mediated disorders. TCRdb analysed the 5' RACE reads with MiXCR anew, one entry per CDR3 protein. The data show around 70,000 distinct CDR3 sequences, 4.8% seen once. The sample consisted of PBMCs. Receptor source: a woman aged 70 to 79 with multiple sclerosis.

This clonotype was seen ten or more times. The rearrangement links TRBV29-1 to TRBJ2-7; TRBD1 aligns across 9 bases. Germline V gives CDR1 SQVTM, CDR2 ANQGSEA. V shed 4 bases and J 2 bases; nucleotides not matched to a gene: 3. CDR3 size: 13 residues. In DNA form, the CDR3 reads TGCAGCGTTGTGACAGGGGGTACCTACGAGCAGTACTTC. It yields the protein CSVVTGGTYEQYF.

This clonotype was counted ten times or more. V usage is TRBV20-1 and J usage is TRBJ1-2; D gene unclear. This CDR3 has 13 residues. V was cut by 0 bases and J by 5 bases, with 10 bases left in between. Looked up from germline, CDR1 is DFQATT and CDR2 is SNEGSKA (reference sequence). The CDR3: CSARDSTVYGYTF. For the CDR3, the DNA is TGCAGTGCTAGAGATAGCACGGTTTATGGCTACACCTTC.

This clonotype was found many times. The chain combines TRBV7-9 with TRBJ2-1; 7 nucleotides align to TRBD2. This CDR3 comprises 16 residues. Germline lookup yields CDR1 SEHNR and CDR2 FQNEAQ (reference sequence). J was trimmed by 7 bases and V by 5 bases; bases with no gene match: 14. This chain's CDR3 is CASSEAIAGVGNEQFF. CDR3 nucleotides: TGTGCCAGCAGCGAGGCCATCGCGGGAGTAGGGAATGAGCAGTTCTTC.

This clonotype was seen many times. This chain links TRBV7-2 with TRBJ1-4; 7 bases fit TRBD1. There are 17 residues in the CDR3. Germline V CDR1 and CDR2: SGHTA, FQGNSA. V was pared by 0 bases and J by 8 bases, with 12 bases of the junction left unmatched. The CDR3: CASSLAGVAGGREKLFF. CDR3 in DNA: TGTGCCAGCAGCTTAGCGGGGGTGGCAGGGGGGCGAGAAAAACTGTTTTTT.

Ten or more counts support this clonotype. The chain recombines TRBV30 with TRBJ2-3; D is undetermined. V was shortened by 2 bases and J by 0 bases, with 9 bases between the two germline ends. CDR3 size: 14 residues. Germline V gives CDR1 GTSNPN, CDR2 SVGIG (reference sequence). As DNA, the CDR3 is TGTGCCTGGAGTAGTTGGCCCAGCACAGATACGCAGTATTTT. This translates into CAWSSWPSTDTQYF.

The CDR3 coding sequence is TGCGCCAGCAGCCAAGAAAGGGTGATTATGAACACCGGGGAGCTGTTTTTT. Translating gives CASSQERVIMNTGELFF. This chain links TRBV4-3 with TRBJ2-2; no firm D call. This CDR3 comprises 17 residues. V was cut by 0 bases and J by 1 base, with 12 bases left in between. The germline V gene has CDR1 LGHNA and CDR2 YSLEER.

This clonotype was counted ten times or more. The chain has TRBV5-1 and TRBJ1-1, with 8 bases lining up with TRBD1. The CDR3 has 14 residues. Germline V gene lookup returns CDR1 SGHRS and CDR2 YFSETQ. V trimming: 4 bases; J trimming: 5 bases; junction bases outside the gene matches: 7. CDR3 DNA sequence: TGCGCCAGCAGCCCCGTGCAGGGGGCAACTGAAGCTTTCTTT. Amino acids: CASSPVQGATEAFF.

There are many counts of this clonotype. The CDR3 nucleotides read TGCAGCGTTGAAGGTACAGAACAAGAGACCCAGTACTTC. Translation: CSVEGTEQETQYF. The chain joins TRBV29-1 to TRBJ2-5, with D unresolved. V was clipped by 1 base and J by 2 bases, with 8 bases between them. Germline V gene data show CDR1 as SQVTM and CDR2 as ANQGSEA. The CDR3 totals 13 residues.

This clonotype showed up many times. The CDR3 nucleotides are TGTGCCAGCAGCCGGGGACTAGCGGGCCCAGATACGCAGTATTTT. Translated, it gives CASSRGLAGPDTQYF. This chain joins TRBV6-5 and TRBJ2-3, with 12 bases identical to TRBD2. The CDR3 runs to 15 residues. The junction had 5 bases not matched to a gene; V was cut back by 6 bases and J by 4 bases. Germline V gene data show CDR1 as MNHEY and CDR2 as SVGAGI.

This clonotype was seen repeatedly, ten times or more. This chain links TRBV7-2 with TRBJ2-5; no clear D. The CDR3 totals 13 residues. Germline lookup yields CDR1 SGHTA and CDR2 FQGNSA. V was cut by 3 bases and J by 5 bases, with 10 bases left in between. The CDR3 nucleotides are TGTGCCAGCAGCTTTGGCCCGACGGAGACCCAGTACTTC. This translates into CASSFGPTETQYF.

This clonotype has ten or more counts. This chain joins TRBV10-3 and TRBJ1-6, with 10 positions matching TRBD1. Germline CDR1 reads ENHRY; CDR2 reads SYGVKD. J lost 5 bases, V lost 0 bases, and 4 bases had no gene match. The CDR3 sequence is 17 residues long. This CDR3 reads CAISESGTGANNSPLHF. CDR3 nucleotide sequence: TGTGCCATCAGTGAGTCTGGGACAGGGGCGAATAATTCACCCCTCCACTTT.

A word on this clonotype: This CDR3 is missing its conserved last phenylalanine or tryptophan, likely due to a read error. The rearrangement links TRBV12-3 or TRBV12-4 to TRBJ1-3; no reliable D call. V shed 1 base and J shed 7 bases, with 8 bases lying between them. There are 13 residues in the CDR3. The CDR3 nucleotides are TGTGCCAGCAGTTTAGGGCTACGGAACACCATATATTTA. Translated: CASSLGLRNTIYL.

This clonotype was counted at least ten times. This chain links TRBV20-1 with TRBJ1-1; 11 nucleotides line up with TRBD1. Trimming removed 3 bases from V and 4 bases from J; junction bases left unmatched: 4. Germline CDR1 and CDR2: DFQATT and SNEGSKA (reference sequence). The length of the CDR3 is 14 residues. The CDR3 nucleotides are TGCAGTGCTAGGAGGACAGGGGGCCCCACTGAAGCTTTCTTT. Translated, it gives CSARRTGGPTEAFF.

This clonotype appeared many times. The V call is TRBV20-1, the J call TRBJ2-1, with a tentative D call TRBD2 (6 bases). From germline, CDR1 is DFQATT and CDR2 SNEGSKA (reference sequence). Trimming shortened V by 5 bases and J by 7 bases, and 21 bases separated the two germline ends. The CDR3 contains 15 residues. The CDR3 protein is CSARLPGVRGNEQFF. For the CDR3, the DNA is TGCAGTGCTCGATTACCGGGCGTCCGGGGGAATGAGCAGTTCTTC.

This clonotype was counted ten times or more. The gene calls are TRBV10-3 and TRBJ1-1; 8 positions match TRBD1. J was trimmed by 3 bases and V by 6 bases; bases with no gene match: 6. CDR1 is ENHRY, CDR2 SYGVKD, per germline. CDR3 length equals 14 residues. This CDR3 reads CAISRPDRDTEAFF. CDR3 DNA sequence: TGTGCCATCAGCCGGCCGGACAGGGACACTGAAGCTTTCTTT.

In this sample, this clonotype turned up many times. The chain is built from TRBV7-8 and TRBJ1-1; 8 bases match TRBD1. The length of the CDR3 is 15 residues. J gave up 4 bases and V 3 bases, and 7 bases lay outside the gene matches. Germline CDR1 SGHVS, CDR2 FQNEAQ. This chain's CDR3 is CASSLSQGVSTEAFF. In DNA form, the CDR3 reads TGTGCCAGCAGCTTGTCACAGGGGGTCAGCACTGAAGCTTTCTTT.

This clonotype was observed at least ten times. This chain connects TRBV20-1 to TRBJ2-7, with D tentatively TRBD1 (6 bases). Trimming shortened V by 0 bases and J by 5 bases, and 14 bases separated the two germline ends. CDR1 is DFQATT and CDR2 is SNEGSKA in the germline V gene (reference sequence). The CDR3 consists of 14 residues. This CDR3 is CSARDLRGFNEQYF. The CDR3 nucleotides read TGCAGTGCTAGAGACCTTAGGGGGTTCAACGAGCAGTACTTC.

This clonotype occurred many times. The chain recombines TRBV4-1 with TRBJ1-5; 9 nucleotides line up with TRBD1. This CDR3 contains 17 residues. The J segment lost 2 bases and the V segment lost 1 base, leaving 6 bases of the junction unmatched. Germline V gives CDR1 MGHRA, CDR2 YSYEKL. This CDR3 is CASSQAIRDRGNQPQHF. CDR3 sequence (DNA): TGCGCCAGCAGCCAAGCGATTAGGGACAGGGGCAATCAGCCCCAGCATTTT.

This clonotype was seen repeatedly, ten times or more. Here the CDR3 DNA reads TGCAGTGCTAGAACCACAGGGTCGCCCACCGGGGAGCTGTTTTTT. Translation gives CSARTTGSPTGELFF. The chain recombines TRBV20-1 with TRBJ2-2, with D tentatively TRBD1 (6 bases). Looked up from germline, CDR1 is DFQATT and CDR2 is SNEGSKA (reference sequence). CDR3 length: 15 amino acids. Between the trimmed V and J ends, which lost 2 bases and 4 bases, there was a span of 14 bases.

This clonotype occurred many times. This chain uses TRBV20-1 with TRBJ1-5; perhaps TRBD1 as D (6 bases). The germline V gene has CDR1 DFQATT and CDR2 SNEGSKA (reference sequence). The CDR3 sequence is 16 residues long. With 3 bases removed from V and 0 bases from J, the gap between germline ends came to 15 bases. CDR3 sequence reads: CSASTTRGVSNQPQHF. CDR3 bases: TGCAGTGCTAGTACCACGAGGGGGGTTAGCAATCAGCCCCAGCATTTT.

At least ten counts were recorded for this clonotype. The chain uses TRBV7-2 and TRBJ2-5; D gene uncertain. Between the trimmed V and J ends, which lost 5 bases and 5 bases, there was a span of 18 bases. Germline CDR1 SGHTA, CDR2 FQGNSA. The CDR3 totals 15 residues. The CDR3 DNA is TGTGCCAGCAGCGCGCTCGAATTCGGGTTGGAGACCCAGTACTTC. Amino acid sequence: CASSALEFGLETQYF. The full variable domain, its missing parts supplied by reference TRBV7-2 and TRBJ2-5, is GAGVSQSPSNKVTEKGKDVELRCDPISGHTALYWYRQSLGQGLEFLIYFQGNSAPDKSGLPSDRFSAERTGGSVSTLTIQRTQQEDSAVYLCASSALEFGLETQYFGPGTRLLVL.

This clonotype showed up many times. The rearrangement links TRBV7-8 to TRBJ2-1; 16 positions match TRBD2. V lost 4 bases, J lost 8 bases, and 5 bases stayed unmatched. The CDR3 extends over 16 amino acids. Germline V gene lookup returns CDR1 SGHVS and CDR2 FQNEAQ. CDR3 residues: CASSSPGTSGRDEQFF. As DNA, the CDR3 is TGTGCCAGCAGCTCACCCGGGACTAGCGGGAGGGATGAGCAGTTCTTC.

The rearrangement uses TRBV29-1 and TRBJ1-1; weak D call: TRBD1 (5 bases). This CDR3 contains 13 residues. Per germline, CDR1 SQVTM and CDR2 ANQGSEA. V was shortened by 5 bases and J by 1 base, with 11 bases between the two germline ends. In DNA, the CDR3 is TGCAGCGTTCTGGGGGTAGGGAACACTGAAGCTTTCTTT. This gives the protein CSVLGVGNTEAFF.